This TCR beta chain is drawn from a study of shared clonotypes between healthy human individuals. Profiling relied on immunoSEQ multiplex PCR, and the TCRdb table lists in-frame clones only, not all of them. The table has about 2.1 million clones, roughly 93% seen once. Cells designated naive CD8 were CD45RO-negative and were positively selected for CCR7, with terminally differentiated effector memory CD45RA+ cells excluded. The germline V gene encodes CDR1 LGHNA and CDR2 YSLEER. CDR3 length: 18 residues. V lost 0 bases and J lost 8; bases outside the gene matches: 15. Sequencing was performed on naive CD8+ T cells from PBMCs. J is TRBJ2-1 and V is TRBV4-3, with 8 bases matching TRBD2. This sequence was found in a man aged 18 to 35 in good health. Some clones in this sample may be carry-over from other donors' samples. CDR3 DNA sequence: TGCGCCAGCAGCCAAGATTTTCCCGGACTAGCCGGAGGACATGAGCAGTTCTTC. The encoded protein is CASSQDFPGLAGGHEQFF.